This is a list of T cell receptor beta chains from one sample in a study of T cell responses to AZD1222 COVID-19 vaccine. Sequencing used immunoSEQ multiplex PCR; TCRdb keeps in-frame clones, though not all of them. The profile shows more than 95,000 clones, around 89% of them singletons. The source was peripheral blood, collected on day 0 of AZD1222 vaccination. The receptors originated from an adult in good health. CDR3s leave out the opening cysteine and the closing phenylalanine or tryptophan. Fields, in order: J gene, CDR3 length, V gene, CDR3 protein.

J gene: TRBJ2-5; CDR3 length: 11; V gene: TRBV6-5; CDR3 protein: ASRSSGKETQY
J gene: TRBJ1-1; CDR3 length: 8; V gene: TRBV28; CDR3 protein: ASSSTEAF
J gene: TRBJ2-1; CDR3 length: 11; V gene: TRBV30; CDR3 protein: AWKKRELNEQF
J gene: TRBJ2-5; CDR3 length: 13; V gene: TRBV3-1/TRBV3-2; CDR3 protein: ASSQGDLRGETQY
J gene: TRBJ2-1; CDR3 length: 11; V gene: TRBV9; CDR3 protein: ASRGQGAQEQF
J gene: TRBJ2-2; CDR3 length: 11; V gene: TRBV5-1; CDR3 protein: ASSLASTGELF
J gene: TRBJ2-6; CDR3 length: 14; V gene: TRBV4-1; CDR3 protein: ASSLSGSSGANVLT
J gene: TRBJ2-1; CDR3 length: 13; V gene: TRBV27; CDR3 protein: ASSRTGTSANEQF
J gene: TRBJ2-4; CDR3 length: 11; V gene: TRBV6-2/TRBV6-3; CDR3 protein: ASSSGLANIQY
J gene: TRBJ1-4; CDR3 length: 12; V gene: TRBV7-9; CDR3 protein: ASSPGTTKEKLF
J gene: TRBJ1-1; CDR3 length: 13; V gene: TRBV11-1; CDR3 protein: ASSLTTGKSTEAF
J gene: TRBJ2-2; CDR3 length: 11; V gene: TRBV11-2; CDR3 protein: ASSQLSTGELF
J gene: TRBJ1-2; CDR3 length: 13; V gene: TRBV27; CDR3 protein: ASSLSDRGGYGYT
J gene: TRBJ2-1; CDR3 length: 9; V gene: TRBV12-3/TRBV12-4; CDR3 protein: ASSLGNEQF
J gene: TRBJ1-1; CDR3 length: 12; V gene: TRBV14; CDR3 protein: ASSLRQGATEAF
J gene: TRBJ1-2; CDR3 length: 13; V gene: TRBV28; CDR3 protein: ASSFHREGLGGYT
J gene: TRBJ1-5; CDR3 length: 12; V gene: TRBV3-1/TRBV3-2; CDR3 protein: ASSQDVGQRPQH
J gene: TRBJ2-7; CDR3 length: 13; V gene: TRBV5-5; CDR3 protein: ASSLAGQGIHEQY
J gene: TRBJ1-5; CDR3 length: 12; V gene: TRBV21-1; CDR3 protein: ASSSGEGCQPQH
J gene: TRBJ1-3; CDR3 length: 13; V gene: TRBV7-9; CDR3 protein: ASSSVTSSGNTIY
J gene: TRBJ2-7; CDR3 length: 12; V gene: TRBV6-5; CDR3 protein: ASTPAPRAYEQY
J gene: TRBJ2-5; CDR3 length: 12; V gene: TRBV24-1; CDR3 protein: AQGGLSYQETQY
J gene: TRBJ2-3; CDR3 length: 16; V gene: TRBV5-5; CDR3 protein: ASSSAKRSGNLGDTQY
J gene: TRBJ2-1; CDR3 length: 12; V gene: TRBV18; CDR3 protein: ASSPQYGNNEQF
J gene: TRBJ2-7; CDR3 length: 10; V gene: TRBV7-8; CDR3 protein: ASRQSTYEQY
J gene: TRBJ1-2; CDR3 length: 15; V gene: TRBV7-9; CDR3 protein: ASTRDRGLRLNYGYT
J gene: TRBJ1-5; CDR3 length: 15; V gene: TRBV2; CDR3 protein: ASNEARGQGGNQPQH
J gene: TRBJ2-1; CDR3 length: 16; V gene: TRBV7-3; CDR3 protein: ASSLSMASGASYNEQF
J gene: TRBJ2-7; CDR3 length: 13; V gene: TRBV11-2; CDR3 protein: ASSWPGQGGYEQY
J gene: TRBJ1-5; CDR3 length: 14; V gene: TRBV4-2; CDR3 protein: ASSQEGMAINQPQH